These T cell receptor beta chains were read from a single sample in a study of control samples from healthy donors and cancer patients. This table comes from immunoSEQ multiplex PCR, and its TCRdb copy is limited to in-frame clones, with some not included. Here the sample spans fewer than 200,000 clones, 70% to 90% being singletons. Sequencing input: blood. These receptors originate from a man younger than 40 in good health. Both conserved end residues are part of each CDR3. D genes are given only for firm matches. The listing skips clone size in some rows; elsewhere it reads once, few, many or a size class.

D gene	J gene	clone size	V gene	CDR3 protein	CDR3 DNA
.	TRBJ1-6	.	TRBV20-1	CSATDVGPLHF	TGCAGTGCCACAGACGTTGGGCCCCTCCACTTT
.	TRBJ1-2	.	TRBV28	CASRPSGTRAYGYTF	TGTGCCAGCAGACCCTCCGGGACACGGGCCTATGGCTACACCTTC
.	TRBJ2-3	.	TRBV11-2	CASSLTEGFGNTQYF	TGTGCCAGCAGCTTAACGGAGGGATTCGGAAATACGCAGTATTTT
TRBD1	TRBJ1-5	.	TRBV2	CASRDRVGNQPQHF	TGTGCCAGCAGGGACAGGGTCGGGAATCAGCCCCAGCATTTT
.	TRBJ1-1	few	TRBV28	CASSLGTPEAFF	TGTGCCAGCAGTCTGGGGACACCTGAAGCTTTCTTT
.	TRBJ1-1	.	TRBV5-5	CASSLGRTENTEAFF	TGTGCCAGCAGCTTGGGTCGGACAGAGAACACTGAAGCTTTCTTT
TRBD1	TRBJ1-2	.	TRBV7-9	CASRLASDRGRANYGYTF	TGTGCCAGCAGATTAGCATCGGACAGGGGACGAGCTAACTATGGCTACACCTTC
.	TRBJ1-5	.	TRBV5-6	CASSLQGGNNQPQHF	TGTGCCAGCAGCTTACAGGGCGGGAACAATCAGCCCCAGCATTTT
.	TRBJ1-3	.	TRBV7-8	CASSTAEGSGNTIYF	TGTGCCAGCAGCACTGCAGAGGGCTCTGGAAACACCATATATTTT
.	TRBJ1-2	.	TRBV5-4	CASSLDGYGYTF	TGTGCCAGCAGCTTGGACGGCTATGGCTACACCTTC
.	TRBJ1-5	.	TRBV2	CASSGQDYSNQPQHF	TGTGCCAGCAGTGGACAGGACTATAGCAATCAGCCCCAGCATTTT
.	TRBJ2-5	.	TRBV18	CASSPGTPRETQYF	TGTGCCAGCTCACCTGGGACGCCCAGAGAGACCCAGTACTTC
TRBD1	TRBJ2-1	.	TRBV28	CASSLLDRGRVRYYNEQFF	TGTGCCAGCAGTTTATTGGACAGGGGGCGCGTGAGGTATTATAATGAGCAGTTCTTC
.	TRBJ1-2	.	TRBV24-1	CATSDLQGDYGYTF	TGTGCCACCAGTGACCTCCAGGGTGACTATGGCTACACCTTC
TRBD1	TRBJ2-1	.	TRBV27	CASSRDRGSEQFF	TGTGCCAGCAGTCGGGACAGGGGAAGTGAGCAGTTCTTC
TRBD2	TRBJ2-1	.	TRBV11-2	CASSYPRDAGGNEQFF	TGTGCCAGCAGCTACCCCCGGGACGCGGGAGGGAATGAGCAGTTCTTC
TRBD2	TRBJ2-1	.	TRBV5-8	CASSLASVAGGLGEQFF	TGTGCCAGCAGCTTGGCCTCTGTAGCGGGGGGGCTCGGTGAGCAGTTCTTC
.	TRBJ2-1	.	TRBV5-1	CASSPGTQGGEQFF	TGCGCCAGCAGCCCCGGGACCCAGGGGGGTGAGCAGTTCTTC
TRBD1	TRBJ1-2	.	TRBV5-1	CASSSGTGGANGYTF	TGCGCCAGCAGCTCGGGGACAGGGGGCGCAAATGGCTACACCTTC
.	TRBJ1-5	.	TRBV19	CASSTPRSRNQPQHF	TGTGCCAGTAGTACACCCAGATCGAGGAATCAGCCCCAGCATTTT
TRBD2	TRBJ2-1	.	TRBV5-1	CASSSGTNSYNEQFF	TGCGCCAGCAGCTCAGGGACTAACTCCTACAATGAGCAGTTCTTC
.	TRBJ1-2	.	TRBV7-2	CASSSPNGGTAANYGYTF	TGTGCCAGCAGCTCCCCAAACGGGGGTACAGCAGCTAACTATGGCTACACCTTC
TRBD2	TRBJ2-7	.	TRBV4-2	CASSQERLAGANSYEQYF	TGTGCCAGCAGCCAAGAACGGCTAGCGGGAGCGAACTCCTACGAGCAGTACTTC
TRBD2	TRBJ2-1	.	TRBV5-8	CASSKSGLASNEQFF	TGTGCCAGCAGCAAATCGGGACTAGCGAGCAATGAGCAGTTCTTC
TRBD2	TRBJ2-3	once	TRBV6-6	CASSYEGGPTDTQYF	TGTGCCAGCAGTTACGAGGGAGGGCCAACAGATACGCAGTATTTT
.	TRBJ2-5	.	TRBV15	CATSRDGTLQETQYF	TGTGCCACCAGCAGAGACGGGACTTTACAAGAGACCCAGTACTTC
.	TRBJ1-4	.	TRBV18	CASSPQGNEKLFF	TGTGCCAGCTCACCACAGGGAAATGAAAAACTGTTTTTT
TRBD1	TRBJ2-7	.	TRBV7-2	CASSGRGYEQYF	TGTGCCAGCAGTGGCAGGGGGTACGAGCAGTACTTC
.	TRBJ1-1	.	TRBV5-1	CASSNDMNTEAFF	TGCGCCAGCAGCAACGACATGAACACTGAAGCTTTCTTT
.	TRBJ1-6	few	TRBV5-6	CASSLEGFNSPLHF	TGTGCCAGCAGCTTGGAAGGGTTTAATTCACCCCTCCACTTT
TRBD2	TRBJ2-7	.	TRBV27	CASSLGEGVGIYEQYF	TGTGCCAGCAGCCTCGGGGAGGGCGTGGGGATCTACGAGCAGTACTTC
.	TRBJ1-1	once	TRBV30	CAWSRGEVTEAFF	TGTGCCTGGAGTCGGGGGGAGGTCACTGAAGCTTTCTTT
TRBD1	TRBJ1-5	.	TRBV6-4	CASSPTGNQPQHF	TGTGCCAGCAGTCCGACAGGGAATCAGCCCCAGCATTTT
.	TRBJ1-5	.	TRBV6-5	CATLLKEMGNQPQHF	TGTGCCACCTTGCTCAAGGAAATGGGCAATCAGCCCCAGCATTTT
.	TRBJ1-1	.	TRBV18	CASSPVGVNGGTEAFF	TGTGCCAGCTCACCGGTCGGTGTGAATGGTGGGACTGAAGCTTTCTTT
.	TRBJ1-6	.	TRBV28	CASRRAPRNSPLHF	TGTGCCAGTCGAAGGGCTCCACGCAATTCACCCCTCCACTTT
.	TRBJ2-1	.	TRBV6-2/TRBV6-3	CASSYANEQFF	TGTGCCAGCAGTTACGCAAATGAGCAGTTCTTC
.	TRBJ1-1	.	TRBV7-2	CASRVQENTEAFF	TGTGCCAGCAGGGTGCAGGAGAACACTGAAGCTTTCTTT
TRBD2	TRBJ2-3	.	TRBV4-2	CASSQDARLAGGWADTQYF	TGTGCCAGCAGCCAAGATGCGCGACTAGCGGGAGGGTGGGCAGATACGCAGTATTTT
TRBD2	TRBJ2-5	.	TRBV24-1	CATSDLRGAGETQYF	TGTGCCACCAGTGATTTAAGGGGAGCGGGGGAGACCCAGTACTTC
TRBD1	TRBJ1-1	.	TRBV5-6	CASSPDRGKMNTEAFF	TGTGCCAGCAGCCCGGACAGGGGGAAGATGAACACTGAAGCTTTCTTT
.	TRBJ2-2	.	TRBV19	CASSRQVPGELFF	TGTGCCAGTAGTCGACAGGTACCCGGGGAGCTGTTTTTT
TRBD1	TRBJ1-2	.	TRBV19	CASSLTGVGYTF	TGTGCCAGTAGTTTGACAGGGGTGGGCTACACCTTC
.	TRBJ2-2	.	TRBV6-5	CASSYSGLLGTGELFF	TGTGCCAGCAGTTATTCGGGACTTTTGGGGACCGGGGAGCTGTTTTTT
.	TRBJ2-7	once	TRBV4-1	CASRWLGPPDSYEQYF	TGCGCCAGCAGGTGGCTTGGACCTCCCGACTCCTACGAGCAGTACTTC
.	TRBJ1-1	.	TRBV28	CASSLQGMVEAFF	TGTGCCAGCAGTTTACAGGGAATGGTTGAAGCTTTCTTT
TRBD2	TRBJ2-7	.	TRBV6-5	CASSSKLAGSEQYF	TGTGCCAGCAGTTCAAAACTAGCGGGATCCGAGCAGTACTTC
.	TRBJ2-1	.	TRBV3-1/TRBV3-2	CASSPTPGTLTNEQFF	TGTGCCAGCAGCCCTACCCCCGGGACCCTCACCAATGAGCAGTTCTTC
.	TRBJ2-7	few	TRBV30	CAWRQSYEQYF	TGTGCCTGGAGACAGTCCTACGAGCAGTACTTC
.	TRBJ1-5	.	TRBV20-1	CSALNQPQHF	TGCAGTGCTCTTAATCAGCCCCAGCATTTT
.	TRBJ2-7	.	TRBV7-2	CASSSGPYEQYF	TGTGCCAGCAGCTCCGGACCCTACGAGCAGTACTTC
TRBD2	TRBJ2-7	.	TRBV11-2	CASSSLSVVAGRGEQYF	TGTGCCAGCAGCTCCTTGTCTGTAGTAGCGGGGCGGGGGGAGCAGTACTTC
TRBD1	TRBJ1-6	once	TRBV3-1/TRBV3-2	CASSQGQGLRSYNSPLHF	TGTGCCAGCAGCCAGGGACAGGGCCTACGCTCCTATAATTCACCCCTCCACTTT
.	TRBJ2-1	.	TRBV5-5	CASTIRGFSYNEQFF	TGTGCCAGCACCATCCGGGGCTTCTCCTACAATGAGCAGTTCTTC
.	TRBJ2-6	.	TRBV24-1	CATSDPRPSGANVLTF	TGTGCCACCAGTGATCCACGGCCATCAGGGGCCAACGTCCTGACTTTC
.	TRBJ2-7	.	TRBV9	CASSVVAGFGIEQYF	TGTGCCAGCAGCGTAGTCGCAGGTTTCGGGATCGAGCAGTACTTC